Following are 24 T cell receptor beta chains from one sample sequenced in a study of beta chain features in type 1 diabetes. The authors reverse transcribed all of the isolated RNA, so sequencing captured expressed TCRB transcripts. TCRdb keeps only in-frame clones here, not all; method: immunoSEQ multiplex PCR. The sample has over 700,000 clones, roughly 15% seen once. What was sequenced was naive CD4+ T cells from blood. These receptors all come from a woman between 18 and 29 years old in good health.

This clone was seen a handful of times. The chain combines TRBV7-2 with TRBJ1-2; D unclear. Germline assignment: CDR1 SGHTA and CDR2 FQGNSA. V lost 2 bases and J lost 0, with 7 bases in between. This CDR3 has 14 amino acids. The CDR3 here is CASSLQTANYGYTF. CDR3 DNA: TGTGCCAGCAGCTTACAAACGGCTAACTATGGCTACACCTTC.

This rearrangement joins TRBV4-3 to TRBJ1-4; perhaps TRBD1 as D (6 bases). Trimming removed 3 bases at V and 8 bases at J, with 22 bases between. Per germline, CDR1 LGHNA and CDR2 YSLEER. This CDR3 region has 17 residues. The CDR3 coding sequence is TGCGCCAGCAGCCAGATGGTCCGGGACACCGGGGGGGAAAAACTGTTTTTT. The encoded protein is CASSQMVRDTGGEKLFF.

This clone occurred a few times. This chain joins TRBV27 and TRBJ2-1, with 8 bases lining up with TRBD2. V lost 6 bases and J lost 12; bases outside the gene matches: 16. From germline, CDR1 is MNHEY and CDR2 SMNVEV (reference sequence). This CDR3 spans 15 amino acids. The CDR3: CASSRIIAGGTRQFF. CDR3 DNA: TGTGCCAGCAGCCGGATAATTGCGGGAGGAACGCGGCAGTTCTTC.

This clone has just a few counts. The J gene is TRBJ2-3, the V gene TRBV4-1, with 7 bases aligning to TRBD2. The CDR3 length is 16 residues. J was trimmed by 3 bases and V by 6 bases; bases with no gene match: 12. The V gene's germline CDR1 is MGHRA and CDR2 YSYEKL. The chain's CDR3 is CASRWRESASTDTQYF. The CDR3 nucleotides read TGCGCCAGCAGGTGGCGGGAGTCCGCGTCGACAGATACGCAGTATTTT.

V is TRBV6-6 and J is TRBJ1-4, with D maybe TRBD1 (6 bases). V lost 5 bases, J lost 12 bases, and 16 bases lay in between. Germline CDR1 MNHNY, CDR2 SVGAGI (reference sequence). This CDR3 is built from 13 residues. The CDR3 spells CASSITDRLELFF. The CDR3 nucleotides are TGTGCCAGCAGTATCACGGACAGACTGGAACTGTTTTTT.

V gene TRBV19 combines with J gene TRBJ1-5; a possible D gene is TRBD1 (6 bases). The CDR3 is 18 residues long. The V gene lost 7 bases and the J gene lost 0 bases, with 22 bases spanning the gap. The germline gives CDR1 LNHDA, CDR2 SQIVND (reference sequence). The CDR3, as DNA: TGTGCCAGTATGGGTGGGACAAAAGGGGAATATAGCAATCAGCCCCAGCATTTT. As protein: CASMGGTKGEYSNQPQHF.

The chain is built from TRBV5-5 and TRBJ2-7; 13 nucleotides align to TRBD2. The CDR3 loop spans 15 amino acids. Germline assignment: CDR1 SGHKS and CDR2 YYEKEE (reference sequence). The V gene end was trimmed by 3 bases and the J gene end by 2 bases; junction bases not matched to a gene: 2. CDR3 residues: CASSWGTSGAYEQYF. The CDR3 nucleotides are TGTGCCAGCAGCTGGGGGACTAGCGGGGCCTACGAGCAGTACTTC.

The J gene is TRBJ2-5, the V gene TRBV7-2; 10 bases align to TRBD1. V was clipped by 1 base and J by 5 bases; unmatched bases: 10. Germline V gives CDR1 SGHTA, CDR2 FQGNSA. The CDR3 is 17 residues long. CDR3 nucleotides: TGTGCCAGCAGCTTAGAGCCCGGGACAGGGGCGAGGGAGACCCAGTACTTC. Its protein is CASSLEPGTGARETQYF. The complete variable domain, with remaining parts taken from reference TRBV7-2 and TRBJ2-5, reads GAGVSQSPSNKVTEKGKDVELRCDPISGHTALYWYRQSLGQGLEFLIYFQGNSAPDKSGLPSDRFSAERTGGSVSTLTIQRTQQEDSAVYLCASSLEPGTGARETQYFGPGTRLLVL.

The chain employs TRBV15 and TRBJ2-2; 12 positions match TRBD2. From germline, CDR1 is LNHNV and CDR2 YYDKDF (reference sequence). The V and J ends lost 3 bases and 0 bases, in that order; junction bases with no gene match: 2. The CDR3 loop spans 17 amino acids. The CDR3 bases are TGTGCCACCAGCAGGGGACTAGCGGGCTCGAACACCGGGGAGCTGTTTTTT. Residues: CATSRGLAGSNTGELFF.

This clone was seen more than once but under ten times. The chain couples TRBV28 to TRBJ2-5; 12 bases fit TRBD2. The CDR3 loop spans 14 amino acids. In germline, CDR1 is MDHEN, CDR2 SYDVKM. V was pared by 8 bases and J by 5 bases, with 6 bases of the junction left unmatched. The CDR3 loop is CASETSGSWETQYF. Here the CDR3 DNA reads TGTGCCAGCGAGACTAGCGGGAGTTGGGAGACCCAGTACTTC.

This clone was counted a few times. This chain's CDR3 is CASSERYTQETQYF. DNA of the CDR3: TGTGCCAGCAGTGAAAGATATACCCAAGAGACCCAGTACTTC. This chain connects TRBV6-1 to TRBJ2-5; no clear D gene. CDR3 length: 14 residues. Per the germline V gene, CDR1 is MNHNS and CDR2 is SASEGT. Trimming took off 2 bases at V and 1 base at J, with 8 bases between the two ends.

This clone has a handful of counts. The sample holds other DNA sequences that translate to the same CDR3. The chain couples TRBV18 to TRBJ2-5; the D gene is possibly TRBD2 (6 bases). Looked up from germline, CDR1 is KGHSH and CDR2 is LQKENI. The CDR3 has 13 amino acids. The V end lost 3 bases, the J end lost 2 bases, and 7 bases lay between the germline ends. Here the CDR3 reads CASSPGLQETQYF. Here the CDR3 DNA reads TGTGCCAGCTCACCGGGACTTCAAGAGACCCAGTACTTC. The whole variable domain, remainder taken from reference TRBV18 and TRBJ2-5, is NAGVMQNPRHLVRRRGQEARLRCSPMKGHSHVYWYRQLPEEGLKFMVYLQKENIIDESGMPKERFSAEFPKEGPSILRIQQVVRGDSAAYFCASSPGLQETQYFGPGTRLLVL.

The chain has TRBV9 and TRBJ2-4; 9 bases are shared with TRBD1. This CDR3 comprises 15 residues. After removal of 0 bases from V and 8 bases from J, the junction contained 6 bases not matched to a gene. The germline CDR1 and CDR2 sequences are SGDLS and YYNGEE. CDR3 amino acids: CASSVGGTGTYIQYF. The CDR3, as DNA: TGTGCCAGCAGCGTAGGGGGGACAGGGACGTACATTCAGTACTTC.

The V and J genes are TRBV14 and TRBJ2-7, with 8 positions matching TRBD2. There are 15 residues in the CDR3. CDR1 SGHDN and CDR2 FVKESK come from the germline V gene. The V segment lost 1 base and the J segment 2 bases; nucleotides outside the gene matches: 4. CDR3 in DNA: TGTGCCAGCAGCCAAGGTAGCGGGACCACCTACGAGCAGTACTTC. Protein product: CASSQGSGTTYEQYF. Together with reference TRBV14 and TRBJ2-7, the CDR3 gives the full variable domain: EAGVTQFPSHSVIEKGQTVTLRCDPISGHDNLYWYRRVMGKEIKFLLHFVKESKQDESGMPNNRFLAERTGGTYSTLKVQPAELEDSGVYFCASSQGSGTTYEQYFGPGTRLTVT.

V and J are TRBV9 and TRBJ2-7, with D hard to call. Germline CDR1 and CDR2: SGDLS and YYNGEE. Trimming cost V 0 bases and J 0 bases, with 7 bases left between them. CDR3 length: 14 residues. The DNA of the CDR3 is TGTGCCAGCAGCGTAGCCAGCGACTCCTACGAGCAGTACTTC. Protein: CASSVASDSYEQYF. Combining the CDR3 with reference TRBV9 and TRBJ2-7 gives the whole variable domain DSGVTQTPKHLITATGQRVTLRCSPRSGDLSVYWYQQSLDQGLQFLIQYYNGEERAKGNILERFSAQQFPDLHSELNLSSLELGDSALYFCASSVASDSYEQYFGPGTRLTVT.

This chain joins TRBV10-3 and TRBJ1-1; maybe TRBD1 (5 bases). The CDR3 is 14 amino acids. Germline V gene lookup returns CDR1 ENHRY and CDR2 SYGVKD. V lost 4 bases to trimming and J lost 4 bases, with 13 bases between them. The CDR3 region has the DNA TGTGCCATCAGTGGGGGCTCTTCTGGCACTGAAGCTTTCTTT. Amino acid sequence: CAISGGSSGTEAFF.

This clone was seen only a few times. The J gene is TRBJ1-3, the V gene TRBV7-2; 7 bases match TRBD1. Germline CDR1 is SGHTA and CDR2 is FQGNSA. V shed 5 bases, J shed 0 bases, and the junction held 10 bases outside the gene matches. The CDR3 is 17 amino acids. The CDR3: CASSRPGQTSSGNTIYF. In DNA, the CDR3 is TGTGCCAGCAGCAGACCGGGACAGACAAGCTCTGGAAACACCATATATTTT.

This clone was observed a few times. The genes are TRBV19 and TRBJ1-1; no definite D call. Germline V gives CDR1 LNHDA, CDR2 SQIVND (reference sequence). Trimming left V 4 bases short and J 0 bases short, with 9 bases between. CDR3 size: 14 residues. The CDR3 DNA reads as TGTGCCAGTAGTAGAGGTGGGCTGAACACTGAAGCTTTCTTT. Protein sequence: CASSRGGLNTEAFF.

This clone was counted only a few times. Other DNA sequences in the same sample also yield this CDR3. In DNA, the CDR3 is TGCAGTGCGGCAGACAGCTACGAGCAGTACTTC. Its translation: CSAADSYEQYF. The gene calls are TRBV20-1 and TRBJ2-7; tentative D call: TRBD1 (5 bases). The CDR3 spans 11 residues. Germline V gene lookup returns CDR1 DFQATT and CDR2 SNEGSKA (reference sequence). Trimming took 6 bases from V and 3 from J, leaving 9 bases between them.

The rearrangement links TRBV18 to TRBJ1-2; no clear D. Germline V gives CDR1 KGHSH, CDR2 LQKENI. Trimming stripped 0 bases from V and 0 bases from J, with 5 bases between. This CDR3 comprises 14 residues. The DNA for the CDR3 is TGTGCCAGCTCACCACCACCAACTAACTATGGCTACACCTTC. Its protein product is CASSPPPTNYGYTF.

The chain employs TRBV4-2 and TRBJ1-1, with 9 bases lining up with TRBD1. J was trimmed by 0 bases and V by 0 bases; bases with no gene match: 5. Germline CDR1 reads LGHNA; CDR2 reads YNFKEQ. The CDR3 extends over 17 amino acids. The CDR3 loop reads CASSQDPRQGVNTEAFF. The CDR3 DNA follows: TGTGCCAGCAGCCAAGATCCGCGACAGGGGGTGAACACTGAAGCTTTCTTT.

This clone was seen a handful of times. The chain links TRBV7-2 to TRBJ2-1; D remains unclear. V lost 1 base and J lost 3, with 7 bases in between. CDR3 length: 14 residues. The germline gives CDR1 SGHTA, CDR2 FQGNSA. CDR3: CASSLDRYYNEQFF. DNA for the CDR3: TGTGCCAGCAGCTTAGATCGATACTACAATGAGCAGTTCTTC.

This clone was recorded only once. As DNA, the CDR3 is TGCGCCAGCAGCCAAGCCCGGAAGGACAGGCCCACGTTGGACATTCAGTACTTC. This codes for CASSQARKDRPTLDIQYF. J is TRBJ2-4 and V is TRBV4-1, with TRBD1 matching over 7 bases. Looked up from germline, CDR1 is MGHRA and CDR2 is YSYEKL. Trimming removed 1 base from V and 8 bases from J; junction bases left unmatched: 17. CDR3 length: 18 amino acids.

This clone was recorded a few times. The chain carries TRBV19 and TRBJ1-1; D is ambiguous. CDR1 and CDR2 (germline): LNHDA, SQIVND (reference sequence). Trimming removed 5 bases from V and 7 bases from J, with 8 bases in between. This CDR3 is built from 11 residues. The CDR3 nucleotides are TGTGCCAGTAGTCCGTGTAATGAAGCTTTCTTT. This translates into CASSPCNEAFF.